Ten or more counts support the clone carrying this T cell receptor (beta chain). What it binds is not known. A multiplex PCR was run with 60 Vbeta primers and 13 Jbeta primers. In the source study's methods: In a later analysis, 8.5 million to 14 million of approximately 86 million unique beta chains occurred in at least two donors. This table comes from immunoSEQ multiplex PCR, and its TCRdb copy is limited to in-frame clones, with some not included. V and J calls and clone size are given by that table; D and trimming were obtained from the DNA. The data show approximately 190,000 clones, roughly 76% seen once. This sample is drawn from a study of cytomegalovirus exposure and HLA in healthy donors. Study-wide context: From about 170 million T cells, an earlier analysis saw 100 million to 140 million unique TCR beta sequences. Roughly 92 million unique TCRs, all from HLA-typed donors, were included in an early release of the data.

Study-wide findings and caveats: Reported performance of the classifier showed diagnosis of cytomegalovirus status with high specificity and sensitivity.

The sample was PBMCs. The clonotype comes from a man aged 40-49 years in good health and CMV-seropositive.

The CDR3 DNA reads as TGTGCCACCAGCAGAGTAGCGGGGATCAACTATGGCTACACCTTC. Its translation: CATSRVAGINYGYTF. The chain couples TRBV15 to TRBJ1-2; D is undetermined. The CDR3 is made up of 15 amino acids. In germline, CDR1 is LNHNV, CDR2 YYDKDF (reference sequence). Trimming took off 1 base at V and 2 bases at J, with 11 bases between the two ends. Full variable domain (rest looked up from reference TRBV15 and TRBJ1-2): DAMVIQNPRYQVTQFGKPVTLSCSQTLNHNVMYWYQQKSSQAPKLLFHYYDKDFNNEADTPDNFQSRRPNTSFCFLDIRSPGLGDTAMYLCATSRVAGINYGYTFGSGTRLTVV.